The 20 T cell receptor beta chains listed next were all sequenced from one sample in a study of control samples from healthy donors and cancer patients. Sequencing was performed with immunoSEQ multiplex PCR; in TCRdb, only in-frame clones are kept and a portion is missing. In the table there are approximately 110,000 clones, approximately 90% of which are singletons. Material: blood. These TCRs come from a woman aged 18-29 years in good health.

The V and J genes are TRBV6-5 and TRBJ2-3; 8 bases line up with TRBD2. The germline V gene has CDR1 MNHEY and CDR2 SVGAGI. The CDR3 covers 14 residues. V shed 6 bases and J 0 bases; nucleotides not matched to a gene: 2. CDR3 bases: TGTGCCAGCAGGGTAGCGGGGAGCACAGATACGCAGTATTTT. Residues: CASRVAGSTDTQYF.

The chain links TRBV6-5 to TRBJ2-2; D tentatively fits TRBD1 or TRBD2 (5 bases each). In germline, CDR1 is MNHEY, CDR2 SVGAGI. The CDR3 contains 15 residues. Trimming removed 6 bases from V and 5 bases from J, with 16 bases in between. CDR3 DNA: TGTGCCAGCAGCCAGGGACCCCCTAGGACCGGGGAGCTGTTTTTT. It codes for CASSQGPPRTGELFF.

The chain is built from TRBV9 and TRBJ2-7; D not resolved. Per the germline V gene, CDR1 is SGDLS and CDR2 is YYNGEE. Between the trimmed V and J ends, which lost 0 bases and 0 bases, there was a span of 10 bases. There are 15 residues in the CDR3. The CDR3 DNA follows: TGTGCCAGCAGCGTAGGTGGAGCTACCTCCTACGAGCAGTACTTC. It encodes CASSVGGATSYEQYF.

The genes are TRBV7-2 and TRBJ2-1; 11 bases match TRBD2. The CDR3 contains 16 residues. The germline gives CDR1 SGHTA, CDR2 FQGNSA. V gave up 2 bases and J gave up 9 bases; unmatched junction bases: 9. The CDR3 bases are TGTGCCAGCAGCTTAAGCGCTAGCGGGAGGTTGAGTGAGCAGTTCTTC. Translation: CASSLSASGRLSEQFF. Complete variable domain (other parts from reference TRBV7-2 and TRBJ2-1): GAGVSQSPSNKVTEKGKDVELRCDPISGHTALYWYRQSLGQGLEFLIYFQGNSAPDKSGLPSDRFSAERTGGSVSTLTIQRTQQEDSAVYLCASSLSASGRLSEQFFGPGTRLTVL.

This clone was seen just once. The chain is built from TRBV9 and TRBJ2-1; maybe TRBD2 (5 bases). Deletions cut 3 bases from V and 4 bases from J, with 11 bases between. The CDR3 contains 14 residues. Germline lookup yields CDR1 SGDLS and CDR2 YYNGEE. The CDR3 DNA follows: TGTGCCAGCAGCGCTAGCAATTGGTACAATGAGCAGTTCTTC. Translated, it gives CASSASNWYNEQFF.

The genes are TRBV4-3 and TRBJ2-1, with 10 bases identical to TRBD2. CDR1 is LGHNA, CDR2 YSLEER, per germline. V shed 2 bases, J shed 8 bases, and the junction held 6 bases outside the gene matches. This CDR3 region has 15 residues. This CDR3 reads CASSQLLAGVDEQFF. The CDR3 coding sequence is TGCGCCAGCAGCCAACTTCTAGCGGGAGTGGATGAGCAGTTCTTC.

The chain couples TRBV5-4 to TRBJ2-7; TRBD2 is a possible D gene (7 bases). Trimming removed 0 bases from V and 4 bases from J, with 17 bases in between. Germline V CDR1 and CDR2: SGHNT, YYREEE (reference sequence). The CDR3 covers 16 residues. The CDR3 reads CASSLVGGRRIYEQYF. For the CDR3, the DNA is TGTGCCAGCAGCTTGGTCGGGGGGCGGCGAATATACGAGCAGTACTTC.

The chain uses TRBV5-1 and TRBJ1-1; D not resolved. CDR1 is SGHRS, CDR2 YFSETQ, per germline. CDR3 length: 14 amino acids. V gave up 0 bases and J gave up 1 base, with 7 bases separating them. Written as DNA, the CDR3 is TGCGCCAGCAGCTTGGACGGGTGGAACACTGAAGCTTTCTTT. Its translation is CASSLDGWNTEAFF.

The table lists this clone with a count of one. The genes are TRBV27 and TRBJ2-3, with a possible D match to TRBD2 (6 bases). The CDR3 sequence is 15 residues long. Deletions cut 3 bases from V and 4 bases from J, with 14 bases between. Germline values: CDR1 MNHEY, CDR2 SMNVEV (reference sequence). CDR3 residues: CASSLSRGSSDTQYF. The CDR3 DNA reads TGTGCCAGCAGTTTGTCCCGGGGGAGTTCAGATACGCAGTATTTT.

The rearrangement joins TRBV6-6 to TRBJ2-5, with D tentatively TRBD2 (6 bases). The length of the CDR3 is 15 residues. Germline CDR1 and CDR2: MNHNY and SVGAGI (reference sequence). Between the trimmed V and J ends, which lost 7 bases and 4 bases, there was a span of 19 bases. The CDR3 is CASTIRSGERETQYF. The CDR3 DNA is TGTGCCAGCACCATCAGGTCGGGGGAGCGAGAGACCCAGTACTTC.

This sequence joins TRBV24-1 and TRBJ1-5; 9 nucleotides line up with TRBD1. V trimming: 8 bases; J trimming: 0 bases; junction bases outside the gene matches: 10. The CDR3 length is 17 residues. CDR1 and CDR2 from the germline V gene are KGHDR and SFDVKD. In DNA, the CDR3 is TGTGCCACCAACTACAGGGGGCCCGACTATAGCAATCAGCCCCAGCATTTT. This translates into CATNYRGPDYSNQPQHF.

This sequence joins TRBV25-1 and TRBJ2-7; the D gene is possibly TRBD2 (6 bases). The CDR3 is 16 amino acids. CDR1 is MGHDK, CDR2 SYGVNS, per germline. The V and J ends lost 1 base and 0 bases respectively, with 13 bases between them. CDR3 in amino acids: CASSELSRGSSYEQYF. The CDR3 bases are TGTGCCAGCAGTGAATTAAGTCGGGGGAGCTCCTACGAGCAGTACTTC.

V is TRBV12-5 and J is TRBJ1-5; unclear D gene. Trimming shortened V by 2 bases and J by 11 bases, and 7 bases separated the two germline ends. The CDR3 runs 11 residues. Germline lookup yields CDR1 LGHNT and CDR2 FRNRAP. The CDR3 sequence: CASGLWQTQHF. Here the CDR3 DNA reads TGTGCTAGTGGTTTGTGGCAGACCCAGCATTTT.

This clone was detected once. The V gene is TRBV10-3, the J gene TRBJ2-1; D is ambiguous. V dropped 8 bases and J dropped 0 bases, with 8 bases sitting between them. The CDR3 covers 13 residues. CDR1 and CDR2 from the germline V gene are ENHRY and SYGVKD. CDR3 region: CAISLGSYNEQFF. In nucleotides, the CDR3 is TGTGCCATCTCCCTGGGCTCCTACAATGAGCAGTTCTTC.

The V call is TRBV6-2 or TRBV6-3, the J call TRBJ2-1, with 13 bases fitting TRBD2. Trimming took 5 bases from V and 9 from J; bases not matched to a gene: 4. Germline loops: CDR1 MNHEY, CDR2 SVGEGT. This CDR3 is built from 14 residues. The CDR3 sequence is CASSGLAGEGEQFF. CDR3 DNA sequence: TGTGCCAGCAGTGGACTAGCGGGAGAGGGTGAGCAGTTCTTC.

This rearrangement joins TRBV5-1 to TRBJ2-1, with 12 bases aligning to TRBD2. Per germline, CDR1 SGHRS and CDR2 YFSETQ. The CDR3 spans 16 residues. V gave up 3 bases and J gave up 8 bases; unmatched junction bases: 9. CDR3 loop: CASSSLPLAGGHEQFF. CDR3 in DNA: TGCGCCAGCAGCTCCCTACCACTAGCGGGAGGTCATGAGCAGTTCTTC.

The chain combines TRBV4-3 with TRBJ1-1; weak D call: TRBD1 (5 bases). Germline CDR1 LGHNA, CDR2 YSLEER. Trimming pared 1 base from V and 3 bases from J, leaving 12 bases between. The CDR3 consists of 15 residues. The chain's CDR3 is CASSQASGDHTEAFF. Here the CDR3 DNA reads TGCGCCAGCAGCCAAGCGTCGGGGGACCACACTGAAGCTTTCTTT.

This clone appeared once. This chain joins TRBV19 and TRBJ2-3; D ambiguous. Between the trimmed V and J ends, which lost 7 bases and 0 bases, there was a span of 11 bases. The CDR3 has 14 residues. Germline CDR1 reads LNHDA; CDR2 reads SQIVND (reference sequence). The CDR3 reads CASTRTESTDTQYF. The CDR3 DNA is TGTGCCAGTACTCGAACAGAAAGCACAGATACGCAGTATTTT.

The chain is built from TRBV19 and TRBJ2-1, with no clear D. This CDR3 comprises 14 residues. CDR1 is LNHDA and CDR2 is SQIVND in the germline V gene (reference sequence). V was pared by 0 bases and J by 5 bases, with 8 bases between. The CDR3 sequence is CASSIDNFHNEQFF. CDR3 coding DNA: TGTGCCAGTAGTATAGACAACTTCCACAATGAGCAGTTCTTC.

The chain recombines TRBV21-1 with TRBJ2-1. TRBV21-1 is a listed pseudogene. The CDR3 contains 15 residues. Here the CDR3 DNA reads TGTGCCAGCAGCAAAGTCGGCGGAGACAATGATAAGCAGTTCTTC. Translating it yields CASSKVGGDNDKQFF.